Reported below is one T cell receptor (beta chain). The antigen is not known. Each sample's TCRB immunosequencing used about 500 nanograms of biopsy DNA. Libraries were prepared by immunoSEQ multiplex PCR; TCRdb keeps only in-frame clonotypes and omits some of them. The repertoire has around 15,000 clones, about 92% of them found once; the top ten carry about 3.7%. This entry belongs to a study of T cell repertoires in ileal Crohn's disease. Turning to the study itself: Approximately 32% were active smokers at surgery; median disease duration was almost 8 years. Findings and limits, study-wide: All patients with clonality above 26.8% had endoscopic recurrence.

V was clipped by 8 bases and J by 2 bases, with 15 bases between them. CDR1 is MGHRA, CDR2 YSYEKL, per germline. CDR3 length: 14 amino acids. Adults with ileal or ileocolonic Crohn's disease and an indication for resection were eligible. Sequences were obtained from ileal tissue. The TCR sequence derives from an adult with Crohn's disease. The chain combines TRBV4-1 with TRBJ2-5, with D perhaps TRBD2 (5 bases). The CDR3 loop reads CASSTYGEQETQYF. CDR3 nucleotides: TGCGCCAGCTCCACCTACGGGGAACAAGAGACCCAGTACTTC.